One and the same sample provided the 20 T cell receptor beta chains below, sequenced in a study of beta chain features in type 1 diabetes (dated by TCRdb to the late 2010s). Library prep was done by the immunoSEQ multiplex PCR assay. The High Capacity cDNA Reverse Transcription Kit was used to reverse transcribe all of the isolated RNA, meaning that expressed TCRB transcripts were what got sequenced. The immuneACCESS repertoire file appears here via TCRdb, limited to in-frame rearrangements. These files lack a portion of the clones; in checked studies, under half of the deficit traces to unresolved V genes, and the cause of the others is not known. Here the sample has about half a million clones; 30% occur a single time. The leading ten clones occupy almost 0.065% of the sample. Sequences were obtained from naive CD4+ T cells from blood. The cell subset or site label of this sample denotes: true naive CD4+ T cells. These receptors were obtained from a man aged 18 to 29 in good health.

This chain connects TRBV9 to TRBJ2-3; perhaps TRBD1 as D (6 bases). CDR3 length: 16 residues. CDR1 and CDR2 from the germline V gene are SGDLS and YYNGEE. The V end was cut by 0 bases, the J end by 6 bases, with 17 bases between. CDR3 DNA: TGTGCCAGCAGCGTAGCTGGGGCAGGGGCCCGTGATACGCAGTATTTT. This codes for CASSVAGAGARDTQYF.

This clone was counted a few times. The chain employs TRBV7-2 and TRBJ2-1; D ambiguous. Trimming took 2 bases from V and 3 from J, leaving 8 bases between them. The germline V gene encodes CDR1 SGHTA and CDR2 FQGNSA. The CDR3 has 14 amino acids. CDR3 sequence (DNA): TGTGCCAGCAGCTTACTGGGTCGCTACAATGAGCAGTTCTTC. Protein: CASSLLGRYNEQFF.

The rearrangement joins TRBV7-8 to TRBJ2-7; 11 bases fit TRBD2. This CDR3 contains 14 residues. Losses at the gene ends were 5 bases for V and 4 bases for J; bases not matched to a gene: 4. Looked up from germline, CDR1 is SGHVS and CDR2 is FQNEAQ. CDR3 sequence reads: CASSKLAGDYEQYF. The CDR3 DNA sequence: TGTGCCAGCAGCAAACTAGCGGGAGATTACGAGCAGTACTTC. Full variable domain (remainder filled in from reference TRBV7-8 and TRBJ2-7): GAGVSQSPRYKVAKRGQDVALRCDPISGHVSLFWYQQALGQGPEFLTYFQNEAQLDKSGLPSDRFFAERPEGSVSTLKIQRTQQEDSAVYLCASSKLAGDYEQYFGPGTRLTVT.

The CDR3 sequence: CASSLIERSLTYEQYF. CDR3 in DNA: TGTGCCAGCAGCTTAATTGAGAGGAGCCTAACCTACGAGCAGTACTTC. The chain couples TRBV7-9 to TRBJ2-7; D gene unclear. V was clipped by 2 bases and J by 2 bases, with 16 bases between them. Per the germline V gene, CDR1 is SEHNR and CDR2 is FQNEAQ (reference sequence). This CDR3 has 16 amino acids.

This clone turned up a few times. The chain is built from TRBV29-1 and TRBJ2-6; the D is unclear. In germline, CDR1 is SQVTM, CDR2 ANQGSEA. The CDR3 has 14 residues. Trimming stripped 6 bases from V and 3 bases from J, with 12 bases between. The CDR3 region is CSVGLAFGANVLTF. As DNA, the CDR3 is TGCAGCGTCGGTCTTGCCTTTGGGGCCAACGTCCTGACTTTC.

The rearrangement joins TRBV29-1 to TRBJ1-2; TRBD1 matches at 7 bases. J gave up 6 bases and V 8 bases, and 9 bases lay outside the gene matches. The germline V gene encodes CDR1 SQVTM and CDR2 ANQGSEA. The CDR3 has 12 amino acids. This chain's CDR3 is CSTPTGFDGYTF. CDR3 sequence (DNA): TGCAGCACACCGACAGGGTTCGATGGCTACACCTTC.

This clone was detected a few times. This chain uses TRBV29-1 with TRBJ2-1; 8 positions agree with TRBD1. Trimming took 7 bases from V and 6 from J; bases not matched to a gene: 11. CDR1 is SQVTM and CDR2 is ANQGSEA in the germline V gene. The length of the CDR3 is 14 residues. CDR3 in amino acids: CSATDREGGNEQFF. CDR3 DNA sequence: TGCAGCGCGACGGACAGGGAAGGGGGCAATGAGCAGTTCTTC.

This clone was counted a few times. The chain joins TRBV9 to TRBJ2-1; 7 bases align to TRBD2. The V gene end was trimmed by 5 bases and the J gene end by 6 bases; junction bases not matched to a gene: 11. This CDR3 is built from 15 residues. Germline V lookup: CDR1 SGDLS, CDR2 YYNGEE. CDR3: CASRAAPSGGNEQFF. CDR3 sequence (DNA): TGTGCCAGCAGAGCGGCTCCCTCGGGGGGCAATGAGCAGTTCTTC.

This clone was counted only a few times. The gene calls are TRBV30 and TRBJ1-1; D is possibly TRBD1 (6 bases). The ends were cut back, 1 base at V and 1 base at J, with 10 bases in the middle. Germline values: CDR1 GTSNPN, CDR2 SVGIG (reference sequence). The CDR3 has 14 residues. The CDR3 region has the DNA TGTGCCTGGAGTGCGGGACACCCGAACACTGAAGCTTTCTTT. This gives the protein CAWSAGHPNTEAFF.

This clone turned up a few times. The CDR3 nucleotides read TGCGCCAGTAGCAAAAGGGCAGGGCCGGAGACCCAGTACTTC. It translates to CASSKRAGPETQYF. This rearrangement joins TRBV4-3 to TRBJ2-5, with D maybe TRBD1 (5 bases). Trimming took 9 bases from V and 5 from J, leaving 19 bases between them. The germline CDR1 and CDR2 sequences are LGHNA and YSLEER. The CDR3 runs to 14 residues.

This clone occurred a few times. The rearrangement joins TRBV9 to TRBJ1-4, with 9 nucleotides matching TRBD1. This CDR3 spans 14 amino acids. V lost 3 bases, J lost 8 bases, and 5 bases stayed unmatched. The germline V gene has CDR1 SGDLS and CDR2 YYNGEE. This CDR3 is CASSAQGAEEKLFF. In DNA form, the CDR3 reads TGTGCCAGCAGCGCACAGGGGGCGGAGGAAAAACTGTTTTTT. The full variable domain, with the rest looked up from reference TRBV9 and TRBJ1-4, is DSGVTQTPKHLITATGQRVTLRCSPRSGDLSVYWYQQSLDQGLQFLIQYYNGEERAKGNILERFSAQQFPDLHSELNLSSLELGDSALYFCASSAQGAEEKLFFGSGTQLSVL.

The chain joins TRBV7-3 to TRBJ2-1, with D tentatively TRBD2 (6 bases). Germline V lookup: CDR1 SGHTA, CDR2 FQGTGA. The V gene lost 5 bases and the J gene lost 4 bases, with 18 bases spanning the gap. The CDR3 runs to 16 residues. CDR3 bases: TGTGCCAGCAGCGGGGGGAGCGCTGCTCTGTACAATGAGCAGTTCTTC. Amino acid sequence: CASSGGSAALYNEQFF.

J is TRBJ1-2 and V is TRBV9; D is perhaps TRBD1 (5 bases). Trimming pared 4 bases from V and 4 bases from J, leaving 17 bases between. The CDR3 is 15 amino acids. In germline, CDR1 is SGDLS, CDR2 YYNGEE. The CDR3 here is CASSYHPQGGYGYTF. The CDR3, as DNA: TGTGCCAGCAGCTACCACCCCCAGGGAGGCTATGGCTACACCTTC.

The chain recombines TRBV25-1 with TRBJ2-1, with 7 bases matching TRBD2. Germline V gene sequence: CDR1 MGHDK, CDR2 SYGVNS. With V trimmed by 0 bases and J by 4 bases, 6 bases remained unmatched. This CDR3 has 16 amino acids. This chain's CDR3 is CASSEYGGSAYNEQFF. CDR3 bases: TGTGCCAGCAGTGAATATGGCGGGAGCGCTTACAATGAGCAGTTCTTC.

The chain couples TRBV29-1 to TRBJ2-1; no clear D gene. The V end lost 0 bases, the J end lost 2 bases, and 14 bases lay between the germline ends. The germline V gene encodes CDR1 SQVTM and CDR2 ANQGSEA. There are 16 residues in the CDR3. The CDR3 reads CSVEDPRSQAYNEQFF. CDR3 bases: TGCAGCGTTGAAGATCCCAGATCCCAGGCCTACAATGAGCAGTTCTTC.

The genes are TRBV5-1 and TRBJ2-1, with TRBD2 identical over 11 bases. Germline V lookup: CDR1 SGHRS, CDR2 YFSETQ. CDR3 length equals 17 residues. The ends lost 4 bases at V and 4 bases at J; junction bases unmatched: 10. CDR3: CASSPQAGLADYNEQFF. CDR3 nucleotides: TGCGCCAGCAGCCCCCAGGCGGGACTAGCGGATTACAATGAGCAGTTCTTC. Full variable domain (outside the CDR3, taken from reference TRBV5-1 and TRBJ2-1): KAGVTQTPRYLIKTRGQQVTLSCSPISGHRSVSWYQQTPGQGLQFLFEYFSETQRNKGNFPGRFSGRQFSNSRSEMNVSTLELGDSALYLCASSPQAGLADYNEQFFGPGTRLTVL.

Comment on this clone: This CDR3 fails to terminate in the conserved phenylalanine or tryptophan, so it likely reflects a read error. Because the CDR3's place on the DNA is in doubt, the DNA is left out and the CDR3 is given as listed by TCRdb. J is TRBJ2-7 and V is TRBV6-1; the table calls TRBD1, which could not be checked here. The CDR3 comprises 13 residues, both ends counted. Germline-derived CDR1 and CDR2 are MNHNS and SASEGT. The CDR3 spells CASSDEGQGSRLL.

V and J are TRBV6-5 and TRBJ2-7; 7 bases line up with TRBD1. The CDR3 covers 15 residues. Germline-derived CDR1 and CDR2 are MNHEY and SVGAGI. V dropped 7 bases and J dropped 2; count of bases not matched to a gene: 11. The CDR3 here is CASKTDRETTYEQYF. CDR3 in DNA: TGTGCCAGCAAGACCGACAGGGAGACAACCTACGAGCAGTACTTC.

This chain uses TRBV15 with TRBJ2-3; TRBD2 is a possible D gene (5 bases). CDR1 is LNHNV and CDR2 is YYDKDF in the germline V gene (reference sequence). Deletions cut 0 bases from V and 1 base from J, with 11 bases between. CDR3 length: 16 residues. In DNA, the CDR3 is TGTGCCACCAGCAGAGATCAGGCGGGCGGCACAGATACGCAGTATTTT. Translated: CATSRDQAGGTDTQYF. Variable domain in full (rest from reference TRBV15 and TRBJ2-3): DAMVIQNPRYQVTQFGKPVTLSCSQTLNHNVMYWYQQKSSQAPKLLFHYYDKDFNNEADTPDNFQSRRPNTSFCFLDIRSPGLGDTAMYLCATSRDQAGGTDTQYFGPGTRLTVL.

V gene TRBV28 combines with J gene TRBJ1-2, with 8 bases identical to TRBD1. CDR1 and CDR2 from the germline V gene are MDHEN and SYDVKM. With V trimmed by 5 bases and J by 3 bases, 5 bases remained unmatched. The CDR3 is made up of 14 amino acids. The CDR3 coding sequence is TGTGCCAGCAGTGCCGAGACAGGGGACTATGGCTACACCTTC. Protein: CASSAETGDYGYTF.